Listed below are T cell receptor beta chains from one sample, sequenced in a study of T cells after yellow fever vaccination. From the 5' RACE reads, TCRdb called clonotypes with MiXCR, one entry per CDR3 protein. The data hold about 340,000 distinct CDR3 sequences, with around 13% observed a single time. The sequenced sample was CD4+ T cells sorted from PBMCs, obtained 15 days after the yellow fever booster vaccination. The receptors shown here come from a man between 18 and 35 years old who received the YFV17D yellow fever vaccine. The CDR3 runs from the conserved cysteine through the conserved F or W. Not every row has a clone size; where given, it reads once, few, many or a size class.

v_call | clone_size | cdr3_aa
TRBV2 | many | CASSDSVTEAFF
TRBV6-2/TRBV6-3 | few | CASSAPRSSGANVLTF
TRBV7-3 | - | CASSSNRVRDTGELFF
TRBV20-1 | few | CSASRGNYGYTF
TRBV15 | few | CATSREGRETQYF
TRBV27 | - | CASSLKGQGVKRNQPQHF
TRBV12-3/TRBV12-4 | - | CASSFGARAFF
TRBV5-1 | few | CASSSTGTGGGTGELFF
TRBV4-1 | - | CASSKQMTGLDTDTQYF
TRBV7-9 | - | CASSLAVGALDTEAFF
TRBV5-1 | many | CASSLVRYNEQFF
TRBV4-3 | - | CASSQDMRGEQYF
TRBV29-1 | - | CSVVGRVASTDTQYF
TRBV11-2 | - | CASSLGGGTTGETQYF
TRBV20-1 | - | CSARDSGQPQHF
TRBV4-3 | once | CASSPETGTGNYGYTF
TRBV10-3 | - | CAIRAGTGDNEQFF
TRBV7-9 | - | CASSLAASADTQYF
TRBV7-8 | few | CASSLDRVGEQYF
TRBV15 | few | CATSPRTGGDTGELFF
TRBV4-3 | - | CASSQGRPQETQYF
TRBV27 | few | CASGVDTQYF
TRBV7-9 | - | CASSRTSGGPVYNEQFF
TRBV6-5 | - | CASSSPGAITDTQYF
TRBV7-7 | many | CASSLGGAPLQETQYF
TRBV12-3/TRBV12-4 | - | CASRQRQGFHNEQFF
TRBV6-6 | - | CASSYSVQGNQPQHF